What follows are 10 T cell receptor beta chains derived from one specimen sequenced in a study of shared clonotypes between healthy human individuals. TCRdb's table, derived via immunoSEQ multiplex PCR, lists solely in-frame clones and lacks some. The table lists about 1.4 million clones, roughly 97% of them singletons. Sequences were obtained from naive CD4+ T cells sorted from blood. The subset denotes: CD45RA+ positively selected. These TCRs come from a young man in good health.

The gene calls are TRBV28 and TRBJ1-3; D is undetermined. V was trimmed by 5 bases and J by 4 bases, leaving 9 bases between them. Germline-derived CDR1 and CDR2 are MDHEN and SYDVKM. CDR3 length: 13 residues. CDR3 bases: TGTGCCAGCAGTACCGGATTAGGAAACACCATATATTTT. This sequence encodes CASSTGLGNTIYF.

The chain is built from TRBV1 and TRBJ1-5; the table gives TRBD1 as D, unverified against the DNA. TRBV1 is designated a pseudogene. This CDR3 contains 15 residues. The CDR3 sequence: CTSNVPDIVDQPQHF. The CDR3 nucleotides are TGCACCAGCAACGTCCCGGACATCGTCGATCAGCCCCAGCATTTT.

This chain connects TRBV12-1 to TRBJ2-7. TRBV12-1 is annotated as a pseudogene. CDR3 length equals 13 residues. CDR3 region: CASSPKDGDEQYF. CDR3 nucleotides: TGTGCCAGCAGCCCAAAGGACGGCGACGAGCAGTACTTC.

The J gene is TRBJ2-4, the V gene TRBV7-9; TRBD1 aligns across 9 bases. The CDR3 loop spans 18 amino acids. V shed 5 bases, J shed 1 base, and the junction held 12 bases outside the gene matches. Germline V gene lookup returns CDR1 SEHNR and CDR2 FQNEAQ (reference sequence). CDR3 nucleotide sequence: TGTGCCAGCAGCCTACCGGGACAGGGAAAGGTGGCCAAAAACATTCAGTACTTC. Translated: CASSLPGQGKVAKNIQYF.

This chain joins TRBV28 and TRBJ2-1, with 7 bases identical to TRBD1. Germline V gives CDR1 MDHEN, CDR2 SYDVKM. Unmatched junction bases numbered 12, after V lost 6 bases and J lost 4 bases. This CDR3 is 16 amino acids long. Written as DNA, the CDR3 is TGTGCCAGCAGGCGGCATGGAACAGGGGAATACAATGAGCAGTTCTTC. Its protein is CASRRHGTGEYNEQFF.

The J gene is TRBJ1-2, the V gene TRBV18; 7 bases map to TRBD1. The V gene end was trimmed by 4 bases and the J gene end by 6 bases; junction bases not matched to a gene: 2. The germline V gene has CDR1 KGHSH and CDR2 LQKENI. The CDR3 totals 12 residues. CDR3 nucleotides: TGTGCCAGCTCACTAACAGGGGATGGCTACACCTTC. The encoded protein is CASSLTGDGYTF.

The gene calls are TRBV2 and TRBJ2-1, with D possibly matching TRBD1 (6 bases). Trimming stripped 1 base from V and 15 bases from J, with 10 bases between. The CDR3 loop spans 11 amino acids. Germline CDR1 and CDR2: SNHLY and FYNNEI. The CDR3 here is CASSEVQGRFF. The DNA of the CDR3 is TGTGCCAGCAGTGAAGTACAGGGTAGGTTCTTC.

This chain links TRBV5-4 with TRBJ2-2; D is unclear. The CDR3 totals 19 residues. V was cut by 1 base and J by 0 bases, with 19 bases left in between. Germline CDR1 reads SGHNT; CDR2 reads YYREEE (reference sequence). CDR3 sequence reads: CASSLSLVRQLANTGELFF. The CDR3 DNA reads TGTGCCAGCAGCTTGAGTCTAGTGCGTCAGCTGGCGAACACCGGGGAGCTGTTTTTT.

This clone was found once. This CDR3 is CASSEEGDYGYTF. The CDR3 bases are TGTGCCAGCAGTGAGGAGGGTGACTATGGCTACACCTTC. This chain joins TRBV2 and TRBJ1-2; D remains ambiguous. Germline loops: CDR1 SNHLY, CDR2 FYNNEI. V gave up 3 bases and J gave up 3 bases, with 8 bases separating them. This CDR3 contains 13 residues.

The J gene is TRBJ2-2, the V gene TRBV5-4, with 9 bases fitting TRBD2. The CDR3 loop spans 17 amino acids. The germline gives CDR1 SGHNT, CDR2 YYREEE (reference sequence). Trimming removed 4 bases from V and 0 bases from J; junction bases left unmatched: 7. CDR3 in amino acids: CASSGGLASTNTGELFF. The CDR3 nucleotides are TGTGCCAGCAGCGGGGGACTAGCCAGCACGAACACCGGGGAGCTGTTTTTT.